Presented here are 17 T cell receptor beta chains from one specimen sequenced in a study of blood T cells in healthy people across ages. Sample-barcoded 5' priming and a J-beta primer mix drove a second PCR of roughly 7 to 11 cycles. TCRdb fed the 5' RACE reads into MiXCR, producing one record per CDR3 protein. Here the sample spans around 670,000 distinct CDR3 sequences, approximately 30% being singletons. Material: blood. Receptors were obtained from a woman of 80 years or more in good health.

The rearrangement links TRBV3-1 to TRBJ2-7, with D possibly TRBD1 on 6 matching bases. Germline assignment: CDR1 LGHDT and CDR2 YNNKEL (reference sequence). This CDR3 is 14 amino acids long. Trimming pared 6 bases from V and 4 bases from J, leaving 16 bases between. CDR3 bases: TGTGCCAGCAGTTACCGAGGGGGAACTTACGAGCAGTACTTC. Amino acids: CASSYRGGTYEQYF.

The chain combines TRBV20-1 with TRBJ2-2; a possible D gene is TRBD2 (5 bases). V was clipped by 5 bases and J by 6 bases, with 16 bases between them. This CDR3 comprises 14 residues. Germline CDR1 is DFQATT and CDR2 is SNEGSKA (reference sequence). The CDR3 sequence: CSAYAWEKAGELFF. For the CDR3, the DNA is TGCAGTGCTTACGCGTGGGAGAAAGCCGGGGAGCTGTTTTTT.

This clonotype was recorded a few times. A much larger clone is a single base away; this may be a read error. The rearrangement joins TRBV20-1 to TRBJ1-2, with TRBD1 matching 10 bases. The ends lost 1 base at V and 8 bases at J; junction bases unmatched: 4. There are 13 residues in the CDR3. Germline V lookup: CDR1 DFQATT, CDR2 SNEGSKA (reference sequence). CDR3 loop: CSARVGTGEGYTF. Written as DNA, the CDR3 is TGCAGTGCTAGAGTAGGGACAGGGGAGGGCTACACCTTC.

This clonotype has only a few counts. A much larger clonotype is one base distant, so this may be a read error. The rearrangement uses TRBV7-2 and TRBJ2-1, with D maybe TRBD2 (6 bases). The J call may be in error: the DNA end matches TRBJ2-7 better. The germline CDR1 and CDR2 sequences are SGHTA and FQGNSA. This CDR3 spans 18 amino acids. The CDR3 protein is CASSLAFLSGVSYNEQYF. The CDR3 DNA reads as TGTGCCAGCAGCTTAGCGTTTTTATCGGGGGTTTCCTACAATGAGCAGTACTTC.

The table lists this clonotype with many counts. CDR3 nucleotide sequence: TGCGCCAGCAAGCGACTAGCGGGGGTTCAAGGCACAGATACGCAGTATTTT. Residues: CASKRLAGVQGTDTQYF. The rearrangement links TRBV5-1 to TRBJ2-3, with TRBD2 matching over 12 bases. V shed 6 bases and J 1 base; nucleotides not matched to a gene: 9. Germline CDR1 SGHRS, CDR2 YFSETQ. The CDR3 consists of 17 residues.

In its sample, this clonotype was seen many times. The chain is built from TRBV20-1 and TRBJ1-6; D unclear. V was pared by 3 bases and J by 7 bases, with 10 bases between. The CDR3 has 13 residues. From germline, CDR1 is DFQATT and CDR2 SNEGSKA (reference sequence). CDR3 amino acids: CSASGPVNSPLHF. In nucleotides, the CDR3 is TGCAGTGCTAGCGGGCCCGTAAATTCACCCCTCCACTTT.

This clonotype was picked up a small number of times. The gene calls are TRBV6-5 and TRBJ1-1; the D is unclear. The V gene lost 6 bases and the J gene lost 3 bases, with 14 bases spanning the gap. Germline V gene data show CDR1 as MNHEY and CDR2 as SVGAGI. This CDR3 spans 14 amino acids. CDR3 sequence (DNA): TGTGCCAGCAGATTGCCGGGAACCCACACTGAAGCTTTCTTT. This translates into CASRLPGTHTEAFF.

The V and J genes are TRBV6-6 and TRBJ2-3; 11 nucleotides line up with TRBD1. There are 15 residues in the CDR3. Germline trimming cut 2 bases from V and 3 bases from J; bases unmatched to any gene: 1. Looked up from germline, CDR1 is MNHNY and CDR2 is SVGAGI (reference sequence). The CDR3: CASSYGTGGTDTQYF. The CDR3 DNA sequence: TGTGCCAGCAGTTACGGGACAGGGGGAACAGATACGCAGTATTTT.

About this clonotype: The junction and the germline gene differ at one end; a read error may be behind it. This sequence joins TRBV2 and TRBJ2-3, with D maybe TRBD2 (5 bases). Germline CDR1 SNHLY, CDR2 FYNNEI. The CDR3 contains 14 residues. DNA of the CDR3: TGTGCCGGCAGGAGGACTCGTCGCGAAGATACGCAGTATTTT. As protein: CAGRRTRREDTQYF. Based on the CDR3 plus reference TRBV2 and TRBJ2-3, the full variable domain is EPEVTQTPSHQVTQMGQEVILRCVPISNHLYFYWYRQILGQKVEFLVSFYNNEISEKSEIFDDQFSVERPDGSNFTLKIRSTKLEDSAMYFCAGRRTRREDTQYFGPGTRLTVL.

This clonotype was detected a few times. The genes are TRBV12-3 or TRBV12-4 and TRBJ2-1; unclear D gene. The V end was cut by 5 bases, the J end by 5 bases, with 7 bases between. This CDR3 has 12 residues. The CDR3 reads CASSPSHNEQFF. In nucleotides, the CDR3 is TGTGCCAGCAGTCCCAGCCACAATGAGCAGTTCTTC.

The chain employs TRBV30 and TRBJ1-6, with D uncertain. The CDR3 is 12 amino acids. Deletions cut 4 bases from V and 5 bases from J, with 6 bases between. Germline V gene lookup returns CDR1 GTSNPN and CDR2 SVGIG (reference sequence). The CDR3 is CAWIKNNSPLHF. DNA of the CDR3: TGTGCCTGGATAAAGAATAATTCACCCCTCCACTTT.

V usage is TRBV11-3 and J usage is TRBJ2-1; maybe TRBD1 (6 bases). The J call may be incorrect, as the DNA end agrees better with TRBJ2-7. CDR3 length: 16 amino acids. From germline, CDR1 is SGHNT and CDR2 YENEEA. CDR3 bases: TGTGCCAGCAGCTTATCAGGGGTTAACTCCTACAATGAGCAGTACTTC. Protein: CASSLSGVNSYNEQYF.

This CDR3 is CASSLMGTASSGNTIYF. The DNA for the CDR3 is TGTGCCAGCAGTTTAATGGGGACCGCCAGCTCTGGAAACACCATATATTTT. The rearrangement joins TRBV12-3 or TRBV12-4 to TRBJ1-3, with a possible D match to TRBD1 (5 bases). The CDR3 is 17 amino acids. The V gene lost 2 bases and the J gene lost 0 bases, with 14 bases spanning the gap.

This clonotype showed up many times. This rearrangement joins TRBV7-8 to TRBJ2-7; a weak D match, TRBD1 (6 bases). Germline V gives CDR1 SGHVS, CDR2 FQNEAQ. CDR3 length equals 15 residues. The germline V and J ends were trimmed by 0 bases and 3 bases, with 12 bases remaining between them. The CDR3 coding sequence is TGTGCCAGCAGCTTAGCGCAGGGGAGCCGCTACGAGCAGTACTTC. The encoded protein is CASSLAQGSRYEQYF.

Many counts were recorded for this clonotype. This chain joins TRBV5-6 and TRBJ2-1; 9 nucleotides match TRBD2. CDR1 is SGHDT, CDR2 YYEEEE, per germline. V lost 0 bases and J lost 5; bases outside the gene matches: 3. This CDR3 region has 15 residues. Here the CDR3 reads CASSLAGLAHNEQFF. The CDR3 nucleotides read TGTGCCAGCAGCTTGGCGGGACTAGCCCACAATGAGCAGTTCTTC.

Concerning this clonotype itself: The junction departs from the called germline gene at one end, perhaps through a read error. This chain uses TRBV7-2 with TRBJ2-5; D uncertain. The CDR3 length is 15 residues. Germline CDR1 is SGHTA and CDR2 is FQGNSA. CDR3 region: CASSPGPGPQETQYF. CDR3 nucleotide sequence: TGTGCCAGCAGCCCAGGCCCAGGACCCCAAGAAACCCAGTACTTC.

This clonotype turned up a few times. This chain uses TRBV28 with TRBJ1-4; D possibly corresponds to TRBD1 (5 bases). This CDR3 has 14 amino acids. The V and J ends lost 5 bases and 11 bases respectively, with 18 bases between them. Germline CDR1 reads MDHEN; CDR2 reads SYDVKM. This CDR3 reads CASSPRGGTWKLFF. In DNA form, the CDR3 reads TGTGCCAGCAGTCCCCGGGGGGGGACGTGGAAACTGTTTTTT. Together with reference TRBV28 and TRBJ1-4, the CDR3 gives the full variable domain: DVKVTQSSRYLVKRTGEKVFLECVQDMDHENMFWYRQDPGLGLRLIYFSYDVKMKEKGDIPEGYSVSREKKERFSLILESASTNQTSMYLCASSPRGGTWKLFFGSGTQLSVL.